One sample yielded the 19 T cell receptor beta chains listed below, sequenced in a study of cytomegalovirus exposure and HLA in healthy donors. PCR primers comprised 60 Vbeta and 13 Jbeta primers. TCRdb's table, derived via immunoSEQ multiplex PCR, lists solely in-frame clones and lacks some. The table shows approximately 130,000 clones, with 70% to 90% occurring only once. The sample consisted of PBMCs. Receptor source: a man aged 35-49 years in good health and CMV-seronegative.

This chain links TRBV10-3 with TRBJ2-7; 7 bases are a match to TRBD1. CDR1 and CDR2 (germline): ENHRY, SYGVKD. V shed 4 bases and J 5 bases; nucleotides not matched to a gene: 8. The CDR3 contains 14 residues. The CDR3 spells CAISAVTGSDEQYF. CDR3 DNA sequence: TGTGCCATCAGTGCCGTGACAGGGTCGGACGAGCAGTACTTC.

The CDR3 is CASTPGGPKQFF. DNA for the CDR3: TGTGCCAGCACCCCTGGAGGCCCAAAGCAGTTCTTC. The chain combines TRBV6-1 with TRBJ2-1, with D perhaps TRBD2 (5 bases). V lost 7 bases and J 11 bases, leaving 15 bases between the germline ends. Germline V CDR1 and CDR2: MNHNS, SASEGT. The CDR3 runs to 12 residues.

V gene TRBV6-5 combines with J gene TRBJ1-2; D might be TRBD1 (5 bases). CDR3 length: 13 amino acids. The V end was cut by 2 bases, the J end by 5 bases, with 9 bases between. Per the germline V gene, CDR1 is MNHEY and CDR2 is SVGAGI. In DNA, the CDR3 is TGTGCCAGCAGTTACCGCGGGGGGTATGGCTACACCTTC. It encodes CASSYRGGYGYTF.

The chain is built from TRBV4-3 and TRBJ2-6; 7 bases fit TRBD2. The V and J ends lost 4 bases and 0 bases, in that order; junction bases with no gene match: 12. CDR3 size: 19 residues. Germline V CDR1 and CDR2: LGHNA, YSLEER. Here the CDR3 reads CASSPRGGADNSGANVLTF. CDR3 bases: TGCGCCAGCAGCCCCCGGGGAGGGGCCGATAACTCTGGGGCCAACGTCCTGACTTTC.

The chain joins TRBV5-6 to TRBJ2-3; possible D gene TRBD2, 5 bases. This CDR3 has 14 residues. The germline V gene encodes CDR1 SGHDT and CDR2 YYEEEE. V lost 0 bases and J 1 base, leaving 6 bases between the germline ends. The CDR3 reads CASSLGERTDTQYF. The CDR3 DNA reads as TGTGCCAGCAGCTTGGGGGAGCGCACAGATACGCAGTATTTT.

The CDR3 region is CASSPWTSSYEQYF. In DNA form, the CDR3 reads TGTGCCAGCAGCCCCTGGACTAGCTCCTACGAGCAGTACTTC. V is TRBV7-2 and J is TRBJ2-7; 7 bases match TRBD2. V was pared by 5 bases and J by 0 bases, with 4 bases of the junction left unmatched. The germline V gene encodes CDR1 SGHTA and CDR2 FQGNSA. The CDR3 spans 14 residues.

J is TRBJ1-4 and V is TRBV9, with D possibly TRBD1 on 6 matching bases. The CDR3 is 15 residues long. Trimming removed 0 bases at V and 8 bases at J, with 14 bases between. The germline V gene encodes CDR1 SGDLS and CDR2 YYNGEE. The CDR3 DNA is TGTGCCAGCAGCGTAGACAGGGCGCGGATGGAAAAACTGTTTTTT. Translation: CASSVDRARMEKLFF.

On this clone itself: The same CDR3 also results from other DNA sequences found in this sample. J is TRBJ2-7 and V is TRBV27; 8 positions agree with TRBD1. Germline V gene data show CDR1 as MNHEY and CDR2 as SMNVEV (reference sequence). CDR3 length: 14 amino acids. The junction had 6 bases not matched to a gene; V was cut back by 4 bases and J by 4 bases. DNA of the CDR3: TGTGCCAGCAGTTCTGGACAGGGCTTTTACGAGCAGTACTTC. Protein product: CASSSGQGFYEQYF.

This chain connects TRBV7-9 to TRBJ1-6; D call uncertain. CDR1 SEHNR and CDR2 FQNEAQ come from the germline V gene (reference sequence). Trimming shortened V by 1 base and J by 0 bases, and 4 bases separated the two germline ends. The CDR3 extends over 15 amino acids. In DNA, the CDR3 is TGTGCCAGCAGCTTAGAGAGCTCCTATAATTCACCCCTCCACTTT. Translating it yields CASSLESSYNSPLHF.

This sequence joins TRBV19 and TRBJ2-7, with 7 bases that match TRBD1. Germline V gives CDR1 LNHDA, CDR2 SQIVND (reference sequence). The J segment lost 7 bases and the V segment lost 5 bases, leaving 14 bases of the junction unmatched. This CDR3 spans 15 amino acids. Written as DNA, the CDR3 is TGTGCCAGTAGTTTCGAGACAGGGAGTACAGGGGAGCAGTACTTC. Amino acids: CASSFETGSTGEQYF.

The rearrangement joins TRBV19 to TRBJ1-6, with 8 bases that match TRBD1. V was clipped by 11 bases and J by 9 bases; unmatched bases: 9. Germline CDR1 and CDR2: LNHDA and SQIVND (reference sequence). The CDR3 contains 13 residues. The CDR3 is CAAKGTGVSPLHF. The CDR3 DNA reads TGTGCCGCGAAGGGGACAGGAGTTTCACCCCTCCACTTT.

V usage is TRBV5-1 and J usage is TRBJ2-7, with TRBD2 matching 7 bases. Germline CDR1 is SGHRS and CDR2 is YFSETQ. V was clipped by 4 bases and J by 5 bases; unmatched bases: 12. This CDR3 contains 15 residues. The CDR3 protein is CASSQYSGTTHEQYF. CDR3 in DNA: TGCGCCAGCAGCCAGTACTCCGGGACTACCCACGAGCAGTACTTC.

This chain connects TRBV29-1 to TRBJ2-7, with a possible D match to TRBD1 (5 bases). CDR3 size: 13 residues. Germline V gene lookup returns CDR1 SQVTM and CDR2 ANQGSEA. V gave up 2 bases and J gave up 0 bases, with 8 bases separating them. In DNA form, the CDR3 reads TGCAGCGTTGAATGGCAGGGCTCCTACGAGCAGTACTTC. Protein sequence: CSVEWQGSYEQYF.

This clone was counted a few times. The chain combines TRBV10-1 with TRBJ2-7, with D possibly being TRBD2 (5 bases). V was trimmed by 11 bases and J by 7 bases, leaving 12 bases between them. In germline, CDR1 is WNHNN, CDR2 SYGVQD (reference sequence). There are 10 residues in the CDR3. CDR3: CALGVGEQYF. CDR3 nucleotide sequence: TGCGCCCTCGGGGTGGGAGAGCAGTACTTC.

The CDR3 is CASSWRQGVGEQYF. The CDR3 nucleotides are TGTGCCAGCAGCTGGCGACAGGGGGTGGGGGAGCAGTACTTC. This chain connects TRBV7-2 to TRBJ2-7, with 9 bases that match TRBD1. The CDR3 totals 14 residues. The germline gives CDR1 SGHTA, CDR2 FQGNSA. V shed 4 bases, J shed 7 bases, and the junction held 8 bases outside the gene matches.

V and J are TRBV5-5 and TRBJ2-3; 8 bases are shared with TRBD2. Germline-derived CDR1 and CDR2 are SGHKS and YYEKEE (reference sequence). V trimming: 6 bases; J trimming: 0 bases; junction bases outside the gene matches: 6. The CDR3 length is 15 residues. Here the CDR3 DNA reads TGTGCCAGCACCTCGGGAGGGGTTAGCACAGATACGCAGTATTTT. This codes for CASTSGGVSTDTQYF.

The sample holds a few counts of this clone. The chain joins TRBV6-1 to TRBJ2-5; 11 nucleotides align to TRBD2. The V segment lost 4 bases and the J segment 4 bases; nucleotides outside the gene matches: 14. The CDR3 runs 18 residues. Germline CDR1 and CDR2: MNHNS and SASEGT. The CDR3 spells CASSGGYSGGAVGETQYF. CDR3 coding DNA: TGTGCCAGCAGTGGGGGATATAGCGGGGGGGCCGTTGGAGAGACCCAGTACTTC.

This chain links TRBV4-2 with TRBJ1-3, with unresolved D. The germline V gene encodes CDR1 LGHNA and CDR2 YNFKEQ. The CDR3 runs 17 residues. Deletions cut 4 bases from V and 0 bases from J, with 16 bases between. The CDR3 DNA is TGTGCCAGCAGCCGGGCTCCCAGAGCCCTCTCTGGAAACACCATATATTTT. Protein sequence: CASSRAPRALSGNTIYF.

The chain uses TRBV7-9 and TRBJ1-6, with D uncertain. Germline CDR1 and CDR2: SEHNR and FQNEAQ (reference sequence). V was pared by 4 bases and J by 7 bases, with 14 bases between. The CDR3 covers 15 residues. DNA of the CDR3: TGTGCCAGCAGCTCGACTCTTGGAGTCAATTCACCCCTCCACTTT. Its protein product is CASSSTLGVNSPLHF.